These 6 T cell receptor beta chains were all obtained from the same sample, sequenced in a study of T cell clonality in common variable immunodeficiency. Assay used: immunoSEQ multiplex PCR; TCRdb lists only in-frame clones, some missing. The sample contains about 40,000 clones, none occurring once; approximately 2.9% lies in the top ten. Sequencing used peripheral blood mononuclear cells. These receptors all stem from a person between 18 and 75 years old in good health.

This clone was counted at least ten times. The read terminates 3 residues ahead of where the CDR3 ends, so the germline J gene completes it. The chain has TRBV7-2 and TRBJ2-3; TRBD2 is a possible D gene (5 bases). Deletions cut 0 bases from V and 4 bases from J, with 14 bases between. Germline lookup yields CDR1 SGHTA and CDR2 FQGNSA. The CDR3 runs to 16 residues. The CDR3 region is CASSLAGLSFADTQYF. CDR3 bases read: TGTGCCAGCAGCTTAGCAGGACTCAGCTTTGCAGATACG.

Of note for this clone: The read terminates 3 residues before the CDR3 end, so the remaining end is supplied by the germline J gene. The chain combines TRBV20-1 with TRBJ2-7; D gene uncertain. The CDR3 totals 15 residues. The germline V and J ends were trimmed by 1 base and 4 bases, with 17 bases remaining between them. Germline-derived CDR1 and CDR2 are DFQATT and SNEGSKA (reference sequence). CDR3 amino acids: CSARGTLPSLYEQYF. The sequenced CDR3 bases are TGCAGTGCTAGAGGCACTCTGCCGTCCCTTTACGAG.

The sample holds a few counts of this clone. The DNA ends 3 residues before the CDR3 does, and the rest of the CDR3 is filled in from the germline J gene. The V gene is TRBV7-6, the J gene TRBJ2-1; 11 bases are a match to TRBD2. Germline lookup yields CDR1 SGHVS and CDR2 FNYEAQ. Germline trimming cut 1 base from V and 8 bases from J; bases unmatched to any gene: 10. The CDR3 runs to 17 residues. The CDR3 bases that were read are TGTGCCAGCAGCTTAGGGGGACTAGCGGCGCGGAGGGATGAG. Amino acids: CASSLGGLAARRDE. The complete CDR3 sequence is CASSLGGLAARRDEQFF.

This clone appeared many times. The read ends 3 residues before the CDR3 terminus; that terminus is restored from the germline J gene. The chain couples TRBV2 to TRBJ2-1, with TRBD2 identical over 12 bases. Germline V gene data show CDR1 as SNHLY and CDR2 as FYNNEI. V lost 6 bases and J lost 3; bases outside the gene matches: 9. CDR3 size: 17 residues. The DNA read from the CDR3 is TGTGCCAGCAGCTACTCCGGACTAGCGGGGATCTACAATGAG. Translated, it gives CASSYSGLAGIYNE. The full CDR3 is CASSYSGLAGIYNEQFF.

Worth noting for this clone: The junction shows a germline mismatch at one end, possibly a read error. The read terminates 3 residues ahead of where the CDR3 ends, so the germline J gene completes it. V usage is TRBV5-1 and J usage is TRBJ1-2; no reliable D call. Germline V gene data show CDR1 as SGHRS and CDR2 as YFSETQ. This CDR3 is 14 amino acids long. The CDR3 loop is CAGSLDIANYGYTF. The sequenced part of the CDR3 DNA is TGCGCCGGCAGCTTGGATATAGCGAACTATGGC.

This clone came up many times. The CDR3: CASSLPGQGYGYTF. The sequenced CDR3 bases are TGTGCCAGCAGCTTACCGGGACAGGGGTACGGC. This chain joins TRBV7-9 and TRBJ1-2, with 10 bases that match TRBD1. The missing CDR3 end, 3 residues past where the read stops, is filled in from the germline J gene. This CDR3 has 14 residues. From germline, CDR1 is SEHNR and CDR2 FQNEAQ (reference sequence). Supplemented by reference TRBV7-9 and TRBJ1-2, the full variable domain reads DTGVSQNPRHKITKRGQNVTFRCDPISEHNRLYWYRQTLGQGPEFLTYFQNEAQLEKSRLLSDRFSAERPKGSFSTLEIQRTEQGDSAMYLCASSLPGQGYGYTFGSGTRLTVV.